This T cell receptor beta chain was sequenced for a study of cytotoxic CD8 clonotypes in ibrutinib-treated CLL. The study's findings and limits: Relative to age-matched healthy donors, clonality at baseline was higher, and it tracked circulating CD8+ T-cell counts. Shared public clonotypes were rare, and on treatment they either got smaller or stayed the same.

Deletions cut 2 bases from V and 5 bases from J, with 15 bases between. Looked up from germline, CDR1 is MDHEN and CDR2 is SYDVKM. The CDR3 runs to 15 residues. The method was immunoSEQ multiplex PCR; TCRdb's version includes in-frame clones alone and lacks a portion of them. The table includes over 100,000 clones, 75% to 90% detected once. Worth noting for this clone: Its target is not known.

The chain joins TRBV28 to TRBJ1-1, with D unresolved. The input for sequencing was PBMCs, taken after 24 months of ibrutinib treatment. This clonotype was sampled from a human donor with chronic lymphocytic leukemia. CDR3 region: CASSLRGTVRTEAFF. CDR3 sequence (DNA): TGTGCCAGCAGTTTAAGAGGAACCGTACGGACTGAAGCTTTCTTT.